This TCR beta chain was found in a study of Graves' ophthalmopathy and Graves' hyperthyroidism. Study as a whole: Peripheral blood samples were taken at initial diagnosis, before any treatment. Study-wide results and limits: This model predicted ophthalmopathy progression (sensitivity 70.59%, specificity around 72%).

Amplification from RNA transcripts yielded the TCR beta CDR3 regions. HTBI primers served in a first-round RT-PCR, which a second-round multiplex PCR followed. Using its own MiXCR run on the multiplex PCR reads, TCRdb lists one record per CDR3 protein. The repertoire has roughly 410,000 distinct CDR3 sequences, 15% to 19% of them found once; the top ten carry roughly 7%. From germline, CDR1 is DFQATT and CDR2 SNEGSKA (reference sequence). This CDR3 contains 14 residues. Cases classed as stable hyperthyroidism had no ophthalmopathy within 18 months of follow-up. About this clonotype itself: Its antigen is as yet unknown. This may be a read error, as it is one base from a much larger clone.

The receptor's source is a woman aged 18-29 years with stable Graves' hyperthyroidism. Source material: peripheral blood. The chain uses TRBV20-1 and TRBJ1-3; tentatively, D is TRBD1 (6 bases). CDR3 region: CCAWGPNSGNTIYF. In DNA, the CDR3 is TGCTGTGCTTGGGGGCCAAACTCTGGAAACACCATATATTTT.